A selection of T cell receptor beta chains follows, all from one sample in a study of blood T cell repertoires in COVID-19. The protocol was immunoSEQ multiplex PCR, while the TCRdb copy is restricted to in-frame clones and leaves out a portion. This sample has 200,000 or so clones, with roughly four fifths found just once. The sample taken for sequencing was peripheral blood. These receptors all stem from a woman aged 55-70 years with acute or convalescent COVID-19. Both conserved end residues are part of each CDR3. Fields, in order: clone size, D gene, J gene, V gene, CDR3 protein, CDR3 DNA. The D gene is left open where the match is weak. Size tells how often a clone was seen (once, few, many) or the class of an expanded clone, and some rows leave it out.

>NA|NA|TRBJ1-6|TRBV6-1
CASSEDQGSYNSPLHF
TGTGCCAGCAGTGAAGACCAGGGGAGCTATAATTCACCCCTCCACTTT
>NA|NA|TRBJ1-1|TRBV11-2
CASSLDGLRGEAFF
TGTGCCAGCAGCTTAGATGGGCTACGAGGGGAAGCTTTCTTT
>NA|NA|TRBJ1-5|TRBV11-2
CASSSNPNQPQHF
TGTGCCAGCAGCTCAAATCCAAATCAGCCCCAGCATTTT
>once|NA|TRBJ2-7|TRBV5-1
CASSLESLRGEQYF
TGCGCCAGCAGCTTGGAATCTCTCAGGGGCGAGCAGTACTTC
>NA|NA|TRBJ1-2|TRBV12-3/TRBV12-4
CASSLGRVYGYTF
TGTGCCAGCAGTTTGGGCAGGGTCTATGGCTACACCTTC
>once|NA|TRBJ2-7|TRBV2
CASRIWGGASSYEQYF
TGTGCCAGCAGGATCTGGGGGGGGGCGAGCTCCTACGAGCAGTACTTC
>few|NA|TRBJ2-7|TRBV5-1
CATSPSGAYEQYF
TGCGCCACGAGCCCGAGCGGTGCCTACGAGCAGTACTTC
>NA|TRBD1|TRBJ2-1|TRBV5-4
CASSRAAGGNEQFF
TGTGCCAGCAGCCGGGCGGCAGGGGGCAATGAGCAGTTCTTC
>few|TRBD1|TRBJ2-7|TRBV6-2/TRBV6-3
CASSWGTAGSEQYF
TGTGCCAGCAGTTGGGGGACAGCCGGCTCCGAGCAGTACTTC
>NA|TRBD1|TRBJ2-1|TRBV9
CASSGSGTGAYNEQFF
TGTGCCAGCAGCGGTTCCGGGACAGGGGCATACAATGAGCAGTTCTTC
>NA|TRBD1|TRBJ1-1|TRBV27
CASSLRGPGTGGQYTEAFF
TGTGCCAGCAGTTTAAGGGGGCCCGGGACAGGGGGCCAGTACACTGAAGCTTTCTTT
>NA|NA|TRBJ1-1|TRBV3-1/TRBV3-2
CASSPTGTKIGMNTEAFF
TGTGCCAGCAGCCCCACCGGGACAAAGATAGGCATGAACACTGAAGCTTTCTTT
>NA|TRBD1|TRBJ1-1|TRBV19
CASSSRTGKGTTEAFF
TGTGCCAGTAGTTCAAGGACAGGGAAGGGCACCACTGAAGCTTTCTTT
>NA|NA|TRBJ1-2|TRBV2
CASHLANYGYTF
TGTGCCAGTCACTTAGCTAACTATGGCTACACCTTC
>NA|TRBD2|TRBJ2-1|TRBV11-2
CASSLVPGGSYNEQFF
TGTGCCAGCAGCTTAGTCCCGGGGGGGTCATACAATGAGCAGTTCTTC
>NA|TRBD1|TRBJ1-2|TRBV24-1
CATRGMRRQGAAGYTF
TGTGCCACCAGAGGGATGAGGAGACAGGGGGCGGCTGGCTACACCTTC
>once|NA|TRBJ1-1|TRBV7-9
CASSLGWGVTEAFF
TGTGCCAGCAGCTTAGGCTGGGGCGTCACTGAAGCTTTCTTT